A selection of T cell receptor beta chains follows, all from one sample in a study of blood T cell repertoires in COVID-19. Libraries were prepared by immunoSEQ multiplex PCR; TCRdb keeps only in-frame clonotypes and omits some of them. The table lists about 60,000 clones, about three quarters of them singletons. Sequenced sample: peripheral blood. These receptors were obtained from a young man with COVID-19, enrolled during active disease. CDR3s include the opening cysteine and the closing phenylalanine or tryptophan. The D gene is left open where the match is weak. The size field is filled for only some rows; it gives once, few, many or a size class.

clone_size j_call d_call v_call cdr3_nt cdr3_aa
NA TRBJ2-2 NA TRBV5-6 TGTGCCAGCAGCTTGGGGTCCAGGGGTTGGAACACCGGGGAGCTGTTTTTT CASSLGSRGWNTGELFF
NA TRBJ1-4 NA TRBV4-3 TGCGCCAGCAGCCTGATACAGGTAGCTAATGAAAAACTGTTTTTT CASSLIQVANEKLFF
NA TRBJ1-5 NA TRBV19 TGTGCCAGTAGTATGGTCAGGCTTAATCAGCCCCAGCATTTT CASSMVRLNQPQHF
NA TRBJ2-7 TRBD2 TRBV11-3 TGTGCCAGCAGCTCATGGACTAGCGGGAGAGAACACGAGCAGTACTTC CASSSWTSGREHEQYF
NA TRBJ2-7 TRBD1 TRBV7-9 TGTGCCAGCAGCTGGGGACAGGGGTTCGCCGAGCAGTACTTC CASSWGQGFAEQYF
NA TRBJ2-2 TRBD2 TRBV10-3 TGTGCCATCAGTTTTAAAGCGGGGACCGCGAACACCGGGGAGCTGTTTTTT CAISFKAGTANTGELFF
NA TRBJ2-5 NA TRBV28 TGTGCCAGCAGTTTGGCCCTCACGGGGGGCAATATAGAGACCCAGTACTTC CASSLALTGGNIETQYF
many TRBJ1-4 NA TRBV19 TGTGCCAGTAGTACCCAAGCTGCAACTAATGAAAAACTGTTTTTT CASSTQAATNEKLFF
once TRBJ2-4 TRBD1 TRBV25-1 TGTGCCAGCAGTGGACTGGGGACAGGCAATCGGAACATTCAGTACTTC CASSGLGTGNRNIQYF
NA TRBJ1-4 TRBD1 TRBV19 TGTGCCAGTAGAGGGACAGGGAGTGAAAAACTGTTTTTT CASRGTGSEKLFF
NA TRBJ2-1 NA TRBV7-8 TGTGCCAGCGGCGAGGGAAATGAGCAGTTCTTC CASGEGNEQFF
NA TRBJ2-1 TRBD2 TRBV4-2 TGTGCCAGCAGCCAAGACGGTCAGCGGGGTTTCGATGAGCAGTTCTTC CASSQDGQRGFDEQFF
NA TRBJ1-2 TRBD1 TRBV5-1 TGCGCCAGCAGGGACAGGGAGTCACCCTATGGCTACACCTTC CASRDRESPYGYTF
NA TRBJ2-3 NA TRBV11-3 TGTGCCAGCAGCTTAGATTATGGGCGTAATGGTAATACGCAGTATTTT CASSLDYGRNGNTQYF
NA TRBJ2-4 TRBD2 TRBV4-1 TGCGCCAGCAGCCGTGGCTATACTAGCGGAAGAGCCAAAAACATTCAGTACTTC CASSRGYTSGRAKNIQYF
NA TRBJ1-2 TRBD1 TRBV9 TGTGCCAGCAGCGCAAACCCTAGACAGGGTGACTATGGCTACACCTTC CASSANPRQGDYGYTF
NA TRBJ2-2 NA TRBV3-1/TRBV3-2 TGTGCCAGCAGCCAGCGGTCGGGTTCGAACACCGGGGAGCTGTTTTTT CASSQRSGSNTGELFF
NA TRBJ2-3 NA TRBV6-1 TGTGCCAGCAGTGAAGCTGAGCCAACAGATACGCAGTATTTT CASSEAEPTDTQYF
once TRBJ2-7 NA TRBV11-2 TGTGCCAGCAGCCCCGGACAGCCCTACGAGCAGTACTTC CASSPGQPYEQYF
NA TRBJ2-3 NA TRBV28 TGTGCCAGCAGTCTAACGACAATTCTCTCAGCTTCTAGCACAGATACGCAGTATTTT CASSLTTILSASSTDTQYF
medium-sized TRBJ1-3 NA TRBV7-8 TGTGCCAGCAGCTTTACCTCAGGGGACTACTCTGGAAACACCATATATTTT CASSFTSGDYSGNTIYF
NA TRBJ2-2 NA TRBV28 TGTGCCAGCAGTTTTGGGGAGTCGGACACCGGGGAGCTGTTTTTT CASSFGESDTGELFF
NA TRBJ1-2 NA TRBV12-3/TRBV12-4 TGTGCCAGCAGTTTAGCAGGGGCGAAAGGCTACACCTTC CASSLAGAKGYTF
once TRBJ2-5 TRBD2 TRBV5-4 TGTGCCAGCAGCTCGCCTTTAGCGGGAGGAAAGGAGACCCAGTACTTC CASSSPLAGGKETQYF
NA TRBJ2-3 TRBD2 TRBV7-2 TGTGCCAGCCCCCTTCCTAGCGGGAGGGGTACAGATACGCAGTATTTT CASPLPSGRGTDTQYF
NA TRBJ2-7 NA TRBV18 TGTGCCAGCTCACCACCTCAGGGTTCACCCTACGAGCAGTACTTC CASSPPQGSPYEQYF
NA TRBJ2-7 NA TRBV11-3 TGTGCCAGCAGCTGGCGGGCAGGGGATAACGAGCAGTACTTC CASSWRAGDNEQYF
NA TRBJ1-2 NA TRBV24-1 TGTGCCACCAGTGATAGGCAGGGTATTGATGGCTACACCTTC CATSDRQGIDGYTF
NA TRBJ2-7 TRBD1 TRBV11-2 TGTGCCAGCAGCCTGGGACAGGCTACCTACGAGCAGTACTTC CASSLGQATYEQYF
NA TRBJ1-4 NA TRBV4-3 TGCGCCAGCAGCGAATCACGGCAGGGTGCAACTAATGAAAAACTGTTTTTT CASSESRQGATNEKLFF
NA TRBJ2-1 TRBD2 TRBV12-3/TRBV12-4 TGTGCCAGCAGTACCCAATGGGAGGGTGAGCAGTTCTTC CASSTQWEGEQFF
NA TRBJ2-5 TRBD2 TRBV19 TGTGCCAGTAGTATTTATGGTACCAGGGACTCCGGCGGGGGGACCCAGTACTTC CASSIYGTRDSGGGTQYF
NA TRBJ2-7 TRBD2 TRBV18 TGTGCCAGCTCACATCCCGAGGGGACTAGCGGGACCACCTACGAGCAGTACTTC CASSHPEGTSGTTYEQYF
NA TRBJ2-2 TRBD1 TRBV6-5 TGTGCCAGCAACTACGACAGGGCGACCGGGGAGCTGTTTTTT CASNYDRATGELFF
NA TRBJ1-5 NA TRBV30 TGTGCCTGGAGTGTAGGGGCCCGGCAGGTTAATCAGCCCCAGCATTTT CAWSVGARQVNQPQHF
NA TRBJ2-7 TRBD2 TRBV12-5 TGTGCTAGTGGTTTACTAGCGGGGGGAATCTCCTACGAGCAGTACTTC CASGLLAGGISYEQYF
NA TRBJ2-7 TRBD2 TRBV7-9 TGTGCCAGCGGACGGGGACTAGCGGACTCTTACGAGCAGTACTTC CASGRGLADSYEQYF
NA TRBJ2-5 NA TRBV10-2 TGCGCCAGCTCCCACGGGCAAGAGACCCAGTACTTC CASSHGQETQYF
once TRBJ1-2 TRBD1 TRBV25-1 TGTGCCAGCAGTGCGGGGACAGGGAGGGATAGTGGCTACACCTTC CASSAGTGRDSGYTF
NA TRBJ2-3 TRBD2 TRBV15 TGTGCCACCAGCAGAGTGGTTAGCGGGAACACAGATACGCAGTATTTT CATSRVVSGNTDTQYF
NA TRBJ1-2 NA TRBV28 TGTGCCAGCAGTATGACAAACTATGGCTACACCTTC CASSMTNYGYTF
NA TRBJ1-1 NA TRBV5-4 TGTGCCAGCAGCTATGAAGGGGGGGTAGTGACTGAAGCTTTCTTT CASSYEGGVVTEAFF
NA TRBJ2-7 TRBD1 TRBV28 TGTGCCAGCAGTCTTGGACAGGATCCCTACTACGAGCAGTACTTC CASSLGQDPYYEQYF
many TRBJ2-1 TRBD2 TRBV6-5 TGTGCCAGCAGTCGCGGGACTAGCGGGAGTAATGAGCAGTTCTTC CASSRGTSGSNEQFF
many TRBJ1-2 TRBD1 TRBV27 TGTGCCAGCAGTTTATCGATCCCGGGACAGGCTAACTATGGCTACACCTTC CASSLSIPGQANYGYTF
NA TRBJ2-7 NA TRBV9 TGTGCCAGCAGCCCCCGGGGGACTTATCCCGAGCAGTACTTC CASSPRGTYPEQYF
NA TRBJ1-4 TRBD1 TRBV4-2 TGTGCCAGCAGCCAAGAGACAGGGAATAATGAAAAACTGTTTTTT CASSQETGNNEKLFF
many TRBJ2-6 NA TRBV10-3 TGTGCCATCAGTGAAGGCGGAGACTCTGGGGCCAACGTCCTGACTTTC CAISEGGDSGANVLTF
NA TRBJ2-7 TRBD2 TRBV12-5 TGTGCTAGTGGTATCGGGACTAGCGGGAGCTCCTACGAGCAGTACTTC CASGIGTSGSSYEQYF
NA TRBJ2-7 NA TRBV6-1 TGTGCCAGCAGTCCTGAGGACAGACCCTACGAGCAGTACTTC CASSPEDRPYEQYF
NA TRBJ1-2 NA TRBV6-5 TGTGCCAGCGCTCGTATTGACAGGCAAAACTATGGCTACACCTTC CASARIDRQNYGYTF
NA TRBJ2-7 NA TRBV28 TGTGCCAGCAGTTTGGGAGGTCCCTACGAGCAGTACTTC CASSLGGPYEQYF
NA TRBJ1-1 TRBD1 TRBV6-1 TGTGCCAGCAGTGAATGGACAGGGGATATAAATGAAGCTTTCTTT CASSEWTGDINEAFF
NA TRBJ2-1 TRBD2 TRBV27 TGTGCCAGCAGTTCGGGACTAGCGGGAGAAAATGAGCAGTTCTTC CASSSGLAGENEQFF
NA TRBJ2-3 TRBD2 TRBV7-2 TGTGCCAGCAGCTTAGATGGCAGTTTGGCTAGCGGTGGCACAGATACGCAGTATTTT CASSLDGSLASGGTDTQYF
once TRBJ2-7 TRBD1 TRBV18 TGTGCCAGCTCACCGGGGACAGGGCGCTCCTACGAGCAGTACTTC CASSPGTGRSYEQYF
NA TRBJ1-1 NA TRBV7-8 TGTGCCAGCAGCCCCGGGGGGCGCGGAGCTTTCTTT CASSPGGRGAFF
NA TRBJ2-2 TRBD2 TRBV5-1 TGCGCCAGCAAGGCGCCTAGCGGGATCTTTCGGGCCGGGGAGCTGTTTTTT CASKAPSGIFRAGELFF
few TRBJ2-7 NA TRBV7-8 TGTGCCAGCACCCAGAAGAATGATTACGAGCAGTACTTC CASTQKNDYEQYF
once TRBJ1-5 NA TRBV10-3 TGTGCCATCAGTGTGGGAGGGAATCAGCCCCAGCATTTT CAISVGGNQPQHF